This entry lists 27 T cell receptor beta chains sequenced from one sample in a study of T-cell memory formation after mild COVID-19. TCRdb re-called the 5' RACE reads through MiXCR, storing one row per CDR3 protein. Of hundreds of thousands of distinct CDR3 sequences listed, 16% are singletons. Sequencing used PBMCs or a T cell subset sorted from them (not recorded which). These receptors were obtained from a man aged 18 to 30 who had mild COVID-19 (a few samples of this study predate the infection). Cell type and time point are not known.

This clonotype was counted a few times. CDR3 DNA: TGCAGCGTTGAAGATTTTCAGGGTCAGAACACTGAAGCTTTCTTT. This encodes CSVEDFQGQNTEAFF. This sequence joins TRBV29-1 and TRBJ1-1; tentatively, D is TRBD1 (5 bases). The V and J ends lost 0 bases and 1 base respectively, with 12 bases between them. Germline values: CDR1 SQVTM, CDR2 ANQGSEA. This CDR3 is 15 amino acids long.

The V gene is TRBV14, the J gene TRBJ1-2; D not resolved. Trimming took 1 base from V and 4 from J, leaving 10 bases between them. CDR1 is SGHDN, CDR2 FVKESK, per germline. This CDR3 has 14 residues. The CDR3 reads CASSQGGETYGYTF. Here the CDR3 DNA reads TGTGCCAGCAGCCAAGGCGGAGAAACCTATGGCTACACCTTC.

There are a few counts of this clonotype. The rearrangement links TRBV7-2 to TRBJ2-1, with 8 bases aligning to TRBD1. Germline V gives CDR1 SGHTA, CDR2 FQGNSA. J lost 1 base, V lost 5 bases, and 4 bases had no gene match. This CDR3 comprises 15 residues. CDR3 bases: TGTGCCAGCAGCCGGACAGGGAGATCCTACAATGAGCAGTTCTTC. It specifies CASSRTGRSYNEQFF.

V is TRBV20-1 and J is TRBJ1-5, with no clear D. V gave up 5 bases and J gave up 6 bases, with 11 bases separating them. CDR1 and CDR2 from the germline V gene are DFQATT and SNEGSKA (reference sequence). This CDR3 comprises 12 residues. This chain's CDR3 is CSASPGIQPQHF. CDR3 in DNA: TGCAGTGCTTCCCCTGGTATTCAGCCCCAGCATTTT.

This clonotype was seen more than once but under ten times. The chain employs TRBV20-1 and TRBJ2-1; unclear D gene. This CDR3 contains 12 residues. Germline-derived CDR1 and CDR2 are DFQATT and SNEGSKA (reference sequence). Trimming removed 3 bases at V and 4 bases at J, with 7 bases between. The CDR3 DNA is TGCAGTGCTAGGGAGTATTACAATGAGCAGTTCTTC. It translates to CSAREYYNEQFF.

The chain carries TRBV5-1 and TRBJ2-1, with 9 bases fitting TRBD1. The CDR3 has 15 residues. Per the germline V gene, CDR1 is SGHRS and CDR2 is YFSETQ. Trimming cost V 4 bases and J 9 bases; bases outside gene matches: 11. The CDR3 nucleotides read TGCGCCAGCAGCCCCGCGGACAGGGGCTTTAGTGAGCAGTTCTTC. Protein product: CASSPADRGFSEQFF.

The chain combines TRBV2 with TRBJ2-7, with D unclear. The germline CDR1 and CDR2 sequences are SNHLY and FYNNEI. This CDR3 contains 12 residues. V was clipped by 0 bases and J by 4 bases, with 4 bases between them. CDR3 in amino acids: CASSEAAYEQYV. The CDR3, as DNA: TGTGCCAGCAGTGAAGCGGCATACGAGCAGTACGTC.

This clonotype was observed a handful of times. J is TRBJ1-2 and V is TRBV9; D not certain. The CDR3 is made up of 12 amino acids. Looked up from germline, CDR1 is SGDLS and CDR2 is YYNGEE. V lost 0 bases, J lost 7 bases, and 7 bases lay in between. CDR3 coding DNA: TGTGCCAGCAGCGTAGGAGGGAGTGGCTACACCTTC. Translation: CASSVGGSGYTF.

This clonotype was observed a few times. The chain combines TRBV7-2 with TRBJ2-1; 7 nucleotides align to TRBD2. V trimming: 3 bases; J trimming: 8 bases; junction bases outside the gene matches: 7. The CDR3 is made up of 14 amino acids. CDR1 and CDR2 (germline): SGHTA, FQGNSA. The CDR3 nucleotides are TGTGCCAGCAGCTTCCGGGACTATCCCCATGAGCAGTTCTTC. Its translation: CASSFRDYPHEQFF.

This clonotype came up a few times. The J gene is TRBJ1-3, the V gene TRBV6-6; D call uncertain. The CDR3 consists of 15 residues. With 6 bases removed from V and 1 base from J, the gap between germline ends came to 13 bases. Looked up from germline, CDR1 is MNHNY and CDR2 is SVGAGI (reference sequence). Here the CDR3 DNA reads TGTGCCAGCAGCCTTCTCAGAATGTCTGGAAACACCATATATTTT. It codes for CASSLLRMSGNTIYF.

A note on this clonotype: One end of the junction fails to match germline, which may point to a read error. The V gene is TRBV7-7, the J gene TRBJ2-1; TRBD1 might be the D (6 bases). Germline V lookup: CDR1 SSHAT, CDR2 FNYEAQ (reference sequence). CDR3 size: 16 residues. This CDR3 reads CASSLNRADAYNEQFF. CDR3 coding DNA: TGTGCTAGCAGCTTAAACAGGGCAGATGCCTACAATGAGCAGTTCTTC.

On this clonotype itself: The junction and the germline gene differ at one end; a read error may be behind it. The V and J genes are TRBV18 and TRBJ1-2, with unresolved D. The CDR3 totals 13 residues. Germline CDR1 is KGHSH and CDR2 is LQKENI. The CDR3, as DNA: TGTGCCAGCTCACCACGGGCGAGTGAGGGAGTCGCCTTC. Amino acids: CASSPRASEGVAF.

The genes are TRBV18 and TRBJ1-5; possibly TRBD1 for D (6 bases). The CDR3 length is 13 residues. CDR1 KGHSH and CDR2 LQKENI come from the germline V gene. V shed 2 bases and J shed 7 bases, with 9 bases lying between them. DNA for the CDR3: TGTGCCAGCTCACCAGGGGGCTGGCAGCCCCAGCATTTT. Its protein product is CASSPGGWQPQHF.

This clonotype was recorded a few times. The chain uses TRBV6-2 or TRBV6-3 and TRBJ1-2; D is unresolved. CDR1 MNHEY and CDR2 SVGEGT come from the germline V gene. The V and J ends lost 6 bases and 1 base respectively, with 9 bases between them. This CDR3 comprises 13 residues. The CDR3 spells CASSYDGNYGYTF. The CDR3 DNA reads as TGTGCCAGCAGCTATGACGGTAACTATGGCTACACCTTC.

This clonotype came up a few times. The chain recombines TRBV20-1 with TRBJ1-5, with TRBD1 matching over 10 bases. The CDR3 loop spans 13 amino acids. V shed 8 bases, J shed 7 bases, and the junction held 8 bases outside the gene matches. CDR1 and CDR2 from the germline V gene are DFQATT and SNEGSKA (reference sequence). The CDR3 sequence is CSSTGGAGQPQHF. As DNA, the CDR3 is TGCAGTTCGACAGGGGGCGCGGGACAGCCCCAGCATTTT.

The table lists this clonotype with a few counts. The chain carries TRBV3-1 and TRBJ2-6; TRBD1 matches at 11 bases. Germline V gene sequence: CDR1 LGHDT, CDR2 YNNKEL (reference sequence). J gave up 0 bases and V 4 bases, and 8 bases lay outside the gene matches. The CDR3 length is 19 residues. CDR3 amino acids: CASSLSPGQGGSGANVLTF. The CDR3, as DNA: TGTGCCAGCAGCCTTTCCCCGGGACAGGGGGGCTCTGGGGCCAACGTCCTGACTTTC. The full variable domain, with the rest looked up from reference TRBV3-1 and TRBJ2-6, is DTAVSQTPKYLVTQMGNDKSIKCEQNLGHDTMYWYKQDSKKFLKIMFSYNNKELIINETVPNRFSPKSPDKAHLNLHINSLELGDSAVYFCASSLSPGQGGSGANVLTFGAGSRLTVL.

V usage is TRBV11-2 and J usage is TRBJ1-1; 10 nucleotides align to TRBD1. CDR3 size: 18 residues. Germline trimming cut 5 bases from V and 0 bases from J; bases unmatched to any gene: 12. Germline values: CDR1 SGHAT, CDR2 FQNNGV. For the CDR3, the DNA is TGTGCCAGCAGCCCCTCAGGACAGGGGGTGAGAATGAACACTGAAGCTTTCTTT. Translated, it gives CASSPSGQGVRMNTEAFF.

V usage is TRBV7-6 and J usage is TRBJ2-2; D is ambiguous. V shed 3 bases and J shed 1 base, with 9 bases lying between them. Germline loops: CDR1 SGHVS, CDR2 FNYEAQ. This CDR3 has 15 amino acids. Here the CDR3 reads CASSFTERNTGELFF. The CDR3 DNA reads TGTGCCAGCAGCTTTACAGAGCGGAACACCGGGGAGCTGTTTTTT.

This clonotype was recorded at least ten times. The J gene is TRBJ1-2, the V gene TRBV6-5; D might be TRBD1 (6 bases). The V gene's germline CDR1 is MNHEY and CDR2 SVGAGI. The length of the CDR3 is 15 residues. Between the trimmed V and J ends, which lost 0 bases and 7 bases, there was a span of 15 bases. The CDR3, as DNA: TGTGCCAGCAGTTACTCGACTGGGACATCGGGTGGCTACACCTTC. Translation: CASSYSTGTSGGYTF.

This clonotype was counted at least ten times. V usage is TRBV29-1 and J usage is TRBJ2-7, with TRBD1 matching 7 bases. This CDR3 spans 13 amino acids. Trimming at V came to 6 bases and at J to 0 bases, leaving 5 bases not matched to a gene. In germline, CDR1 is SQVTM, CDR2 ANQGSEA. CDR3 in DNA: TGCAGCGTCTTCCGACAGGGCTCCTACGAGCAGTACTTC. Translation gives CSVFRQGSYEQYF.

The rearrangement uses TRBV10-3 and TRBJ2-1; 8 bases agree with TRBD2. The CDR3 loop spans 15 amino acids. Germline V gene lookup returns CDR1 ENHRY and CDR2 SYGVKD. V dropped 5 bases and J dropped 2; count of bases not matched to a gene: 5. CDR3 coding DNA: TGTGCCATCAGTACTGCGGGGGGTCCCTACAATGAGCAGTTCTTC. Translation gives CAISTAGGPYNEQFF.

This clonotype was observed a handful of times. The chain couples TRBV7-2 to TRBJ2-5; 9 bases map to TRBD2. The trim removed 7 bases at V and 2 bases at J, leaving 11 bases unmatched. The CDR3 sequence is 16 residues long. Germline CDR1 reads SGHTA; CDR2 reads FQGNSA. The CDR3 DNA follows: TGTGCCAGCACCCCCAGACTAGCGGACCGTCAAGAGACCCAGTACTTC. It codes for CASTPRLADRQETQYF.

This clonotype was recorded at least ten times. The chain employs TRBV5-1 and TRBJ1-1, with D unresolved. The ends were cut back, 0 bases at V and 5 bases at J, with 17 bases in the middle. Germline CDR1 SGHRS, CDR2 YFSETQ. The CDR3 totals 16 residues. The CDR3 loop reads CASSLGTVGRNTEAFF. The CDR3 DNA sequence: TGCGCCAGCAGCTTGGGGACGGTAGGGCGTAATACTGAAGCTTTCTTT.

V is TRBV12-3 or TRBV12-4 and J is TRBJ1-2; D is ambiguous. CDR3 length: 12 amino acids. V was clipped by 7 bases and J by 3 bases, with 9 bases between them. The CDR3 region is CASTPRDYGYTF. The CDR3 DNA reads TGTGCCAGCACCCCCCGGGACTATGGCTACACCTTC.

The chain recombines TRBV24-1 with TRBJ2-1; D is unclear. Per germline, CDR1 KGHDR and CDR2 SFDVKD. The germline V and J ends were trimmed by 9 bases and 2 bases, with 4 bases remaining between them. The CDR3 covers 11 residues. The DNA of the CDR3 is TGTGCCACCGGGGCCTACAATGAGCAGTTCTTC. Its protein is CATGAYNEQFF.

This clonotype was counted only a few times. This sequence joins TRBV6-6 and TRBJ1-2; no clear D gene. CDR1 is MNHNY and CDR2 is SVGAGI in the germline V gene (reference sequence). Trimming removed 9 bases from V and 0 bases from J, with 17 bases in between. The CDR3 has 15 residues. CDR3 loop: CARSLGSGTNYGYTF. The CDR3 region has the DNA TGTGCCAGAAGTCTCGGCTCGGGCACTAACTATGGCTACACCTTC.

This clonotype was picked up a small number of times. The V and J genes are TRBV4-3 and TRBJ1-6, with 7 bases identical to TRBD1. The CDR3 is made up of 15 amino acids. Germline loops: CDR1 LGHNA, CDR2 YSLEER. The ends lost 0 bases at V and 8 bases at J; junction bases unmatched: 4. As DNA, the CDR3 is TGCGCCAGCAGCCAAGAAAGGGACAGTTATTCACCCCTCCACTTT. Translation gives CASSQERDSYSPLHF.